The 11 T cell receptor beta chains given below trace back to one sample, sequenced in a study of Ad26.COV2.S vaccination and SARS-CoV-2 variants. Some clones are missing from TCRdb's copy, which holds only in-frame ones; the method was immunoSEQ multiplex PCR. The table has hundreds of thousands of clones, 70% to 90% seen once; the top ten hold approximately 1.5%. Treatment indicated: about 20 received Ad26.COV2.S at low or high dose, single or two shots; about 5 received placebo; per-sample allocation not given. After the first vaccine or placebo injection, samples were drawn on day 63. Sequenced here: peripheral blood, sampled in a trial of Ad26.COV2.S vaccine versus placebo. The receptor source for this set is a person aged 18-65 years who received the Ad26.COV2.S COVID-19 vaccine or a placebo.

The gene calls are TRBV19 and TRBJ1-2; 8 positions match TRBD1. Germline V CDR1 and CDR2: LNHDA, SQIVND (reference sequence). The CDR3 is 14 residues long. V gave up 3 bases and J gave up 6 bases; unmatched junction bases: 6. Here the CDR3 DNA reads TGTGCCAGTAGTATTCAGGGGGCGCTCCATGGCTACACCTTC. It codes for CASSIQGALHGYTF.

The DNA for the CDR3 is TGTGCCAGTAGTACTGGCGGGACAGATACGCAGTATTTT. Translated: CASSTGGTDTQYF. The chain joins TRBV19 to TRBJ2-3; maybe TRBD2 (5 bases). Trimming pared 4 bases from V and 3 bases from J, leaving 8 bases between. The germline gives CDR1 LNHDA, CDR2 SQIVND (reference sequence). This CDR3 is built from 13 residues. Full variable domain (outside the CDR3, taken from reference TRBV19 and TRBJ2-3): DGGITQSPKYLFRKEGQNVTLSCEQNLNHDAMYWYRQDPGQGLRLIYYSQIVNDFQKGDIAEGYSVSREKKESFPLTVTSAQKNPTAFYLCASSTGGTDTQYFGPGTRLTVL.

The chain carries TRBV7-9 and TRBJ2-1, with 7 bases identical to TRBD2. Germline CDR1 SEHNR, CDR2 FQNEAQ (reference sequence). The CDR3 runs 15 residues. Trimming cost V 1 base and J 4 bases; bases outside gene matches: 4. The CDR3 region is CASSLGAGVYNEQFF. Here the CDR3 DNA reads TGTGCCAGCAGCTTAGGGGCGGGAGTATACAATGAGCAGTTCTTC.

The gene calls are TRBV18 and TRBJ1-2, with 8 positions matching TRBD1. This CDR3 has 13 amino acids. The ends lost 5 bases at V and 8 bases at J; junction bases unmatched: 7. Germline lookup yields CDR1 KGHSH and CDR2 LQKENI. CDR3 in amino acids: CASSSSTGDGYTF. Here the CDR3 DNA reads TGTGCCAGCTCATCGTCGACAGGGGACGGCTACACCTTC.

The chain couples TRBV18 to TRBJ1-2, with D perhaps matching TRBD1 (6 bases). Germline assignment: CDR1 KGHSH and CDR2 LQKENI. The V and J ends lost 5 bases and 4 bases respectively, with 14 bases between them. The CDR3 has 14 residues. The CDR3 loop is CASSTTGARYGYTF. In DNA, the CDR3 is TGTGCCAGCTCAACCACGGGGGCTCGCTATGGCTACACCTTC.

This chain uses TRBV7-8 with TRBJ2-7, with D perhaps matching TRBD1 (6 bases). CDR1 is SGHVS, CDR2 FQNEAQ, per germline. The CDR3 covers 15 residues. The V end lost 3 bases, the J end lost 2 bases, and 14 bases lay between the germline ends. This CDR3 reads CASSLGTGNAYEQYF. CDR3 coding DNA: TGTGCCAGCAGCTTGGGAACAGGGAATGCCTACGAGCAGTACTTC.

CDR3 in amino acids: CASSTGVSNQPQHF. In nucleotides, the CDR3 is TGTGCCAGCAGCACAGGGGTGAGCAATCAGCCCCAGCATTTT. V usage is TRBV9 and J usage is TRBJ1-5; 7 bases line up with TRBD1. V lost 4 bases, J lost 1 base, and 2 bases stayed unmatched. The CDR3 is made up of 14 amino acids. The germline CDR1 and CDR2 sequences are SGDLS and YYNGEE.

The genes are TRBV4-1 and TRBJ2-7; the D gene could be TRBD1 or TRBD2 (6 bases each). This CDR3 region has 15 residues. V lost 1 base to trimming and J lost 4 bases, with 14 bases between them. Per the germline V gene, CDR1 is MGHRA and CDR2 is YSYEKL. CDR3: CASSQVLGGQYEQYF. For the CDR3, the DNA is TGCGCCAGCAGCCAAGTTTTGGGGGGCCAGTACGAGCAGTACTTC.

The chain carries TRBV2 and TRBJ2-5; either TRBD1 or TRBD2 may supply D (5 bases each). Germline V CDR1 and CDR2: SNHLY, FYNNEI. Trimming shortened V by 7 bases and J by 5 bases, and 17 bases separated the two germline ends. This CDR3 region has 14 residues. The CDR3 coding sequence is TGTGCCAGCACCTCCGGGACCCAGCGGGAGACCCAGTACTTC. This encodes CASTSGTQRETQYF.

The chain employs TRBV30 and TRBJ2-2; 9 bases align to TRBD2. Germline V CDR1 and CDR2: GTSNPN, SVGIG (reference sequence). This CDR3 is built from 16 residues. V was pared by 4 bases and J by 4 bases, with 10 bases of the junction left unmatched. CDR3 sequence reads: CAWKASGTAPTGELFF. CDR3 DNA: TGTGCCTGGAAGGCTAGCGGGACGGCGCCCACCGGGGAGCTGTTTTTT.

The chain has TRBV6-5 and TRBJ1-2; D is uncertain. This CDR3 is built from 15 residues. The V and J ends lost 0 bases and 2 bases respectively, with 10 bases between them. Germline V gives CDR1 MNHEY, CDR2 SVGAGI. CDR3 amino acids: CASSYSRTLNYGYTF. Written as DNA, the CDR3 is TGTGCCAGCAGTTACTCGAGGACTTTAAACTATGGCTACACCTTC.